One and the same sample provided the 15 T cell receptor beta chains below, sequenced in a study of cytomegalovirus exposure and HLA in healthy donors. PCR amplification relied on 60 Vbeta primers (plus 13 Jbeta primers). This table comes from immunoSEQ multiplex PCR, and its TCRdb copy is limited to in-frame clones, with some not included. The table lists 150,000 to 250,000 clones, approximately 80% of them singletons. Sequencing was performed on PBMCs. These TCRs come from a boy aged 2 to 10 in good health and CMV-seronegative.

J is TRBJ2-7 and V is TRBV7-8, with 9 bases that match TRBD2. V shed 1 base and J 2 bases; nucleotides not matched to a gene: 3. The germline V gene encodes CDR1 SGHVS and CDR2 FQNEAQ. The CDR3 spans 15 residues. The CDR3 here is CASSLGGTSTYEQYF. In DNA form, the CDR3 reads TGTGCCAGCAGCTTAGGAGGGACTAGCACCTACGAGCAGTACTTC.

With regard to this clone: Germline and junction disagree at one end, which may indicate a read error. The chain is built from TRBV27 and TRBJ2-4, with 8 bases identical to TRBD2. Germline V gene data show CDR1 as MNHEY and CDR2 as SMNVEV (reference sequence). CDR3 length: 14 amino acids. CDR3 amino acids: CASSLRGEKNSQYF. The CDR3 coding sequence is TGTGCCAGCAGTTTGCGGGGGGAGAAAAACAGTCAGTACTTC.

V and J are TRBV25-1 and TRBJ2-1; 11 bases align to TRBD2. Germline CDR1 is MGHDK and CDR2 is SYGVNS. The CDR3 is 15 residues long. V lost 3 bases, J lost 6 bases, and 4 bases stayed unmatched. The CDR3 loop is CASSDLAGGVNEQFF. As DNA, the CDR3 is TGTGCCAGCAGTGACCTAGCGGGGGGTGTCAATGAGCAGTTCTTC.

Remarks on this clone: One end of the junction is discordant with germline, which a read error may explain. V usage is TRBV3-1 (or the pseudogene TRBV3-2) and J usage is TRBJ1-2, with D perhaps TRBD1 (6 bases). Looked up from germline, CDR1 is LGHDT and CDR2 is YNNKEL (reference sequence). The length of the CDR3 is 9 residues. The CDR3 here is CASSPGQIF. Written as DNA, the CDR3 is TGTGCCAGCAGCCCTGGACAGATCTTC.

The CDR3 DNA reads as TGTGCCAGCAGTTATGACTGGGGACAGAGCTATGGCTACACCTTC. This codes for CASSYDWGQSYGYTF. This chain links TRBV6-5 with TRBJ1-2, with 7 positions matching TRBD1. Germline lookup yields CDR1 MNHEY and CDR2 SVGAGI. The CDR3 is 15 residues long. V lost 3 bases to trimming and J lost 4 bases; unmatched junction nucleotides: 8.

The chain recombines TRBV7-2 with TRBJ1-5; no reliable D call. Trimming shortened V by 3 bases and J by 2 bases, and 11 bases separated the two germline ends. This CDR3 has 15 residues. CDR1 is SGHTA, CDR2 FQGNSA, per germline. The CDR3 spells CASSFAGTGNQPQHF. The CDR3 DNA sequence: TGTGCCAGCAGCTTTGCAGGTACGGGCAATCAGCCCCAGCATTTT.

This sequence joins TRBV11-2 and TRBJ2-3; D not resolved. The germline CDR1 and CDR2 sequences are SGHAT and FQNNGV. This CDR3 is 14 amino acids long. The V end lost 2 bases, the J end lost 0 bases, and 6 bases lay between the germline ends. CDR3 nucleotides: TGTGCCAGCAGCTTAAGACTGAGCACAGATACGCAGTATTTT. It is translated as CASSLRLSTDTQYF. The full variable domain, its missing parts supplied by reference TRBV11-2 and TRBJ2-3, is EAGVAQSPRYKIIEKRQSVAFWCNPISGHATLYWYQQILGQGPKLLIQFQNNGVVDDSQLPKDRFSAERLKGVDSTLKIQPAKLEDSAVYLCASSLRLSTDTQYFGPGTRLTVL.

This chain connects TRBV6-5 to TRBJ2-2; 7 bases line up with TRBD1. This CDR3 has 15 amino acids. The germline V gene encodes CDR1 MNHEY and CDR2 SVGAGI. V was clipped by 3 bases and J by 5 bases; unmatched bases: 6. CDR3 protein: CASSYTGARTGELFF. As DNA, the CDR3 is TGTGCCAGCAGTTATACAGGGGCGAGGACCGGGGAGCTGTTTTTT.

The genes are TRBV2 and TRBJ2-3; maybe TRBD2 (5 bases). Looked up from germline, CDR1 is SNHLY and CDR2 is FYNNEI. V was cut by 3 bases and J by 4 bases, with 11 bases left in between. The CDR3 contains 14 residues. CDR3 residues: CASSDGVGADTQYF. The CDR3 DNA reads as TGTGCCAGCAGTGACGGGGTTGGCGCAGATACGCAGTATTTT.

The chain carries TRBV4-2 and TRBJ2-5, with 9 bases identical to TRBD2. The better agreement between TRBJ2-7 and the DNA end casts doubt on the J call. Germline V gene data show CDR1 as LGHNA and CDR2 as YNFKEQ. CDR3 length: 16 amino acids. The CDR3 bases are TGTGCCAGCAGCCACTCCCCTAGCGGGGATCCCTACGAGCAGTACTTC. Protein: CASSHSPSGDPYEQYF.

This rearrangement joins TRBV5-4 to TRBJ1-2; D unresolved. Germline CDR1 SGHNT, CDR2 YYREEE (reference sequence). V dropped 3 bases and J dropped 5 bases, with 14 bases sitting between them. The CDR3 loop spans 14 amino acids. In DNA form, the CDR3 reads TGTGCCAGCAGCTCCGACACGGTCCTTTATGGCTACACCTTC. The encoded protein is CASSSDTVLYGYTF.

The chain recombines TRBV27 with TRBJ2-3; D may be TRBD1 (6 bases). The CDR3 is made up of 15 amino acids. From germline, CDR1 is MNHEY and CDR2 SMNVEV (reference sequence). V was shortened by 5 bases and J by 1 base, with 13 bases between the two germline ends. CDR3 nucleotides: TGTGCCAGCAGTGACAGGCCCCATGGCACAGATACGCAGTATTTT. Residues: CASSDRPHGTDTQYF.

The chain employs TRBV6-5 and TRBJ1-2; D perhaps matches TRBD1 (5 bases). V was shortened by 4 bases and J by 11 bases, with 26 bases between the two germline ends. Per germline, CDR1 MNHEY and CDR2 SVGAGI. The CDR3 covers 16 residues. The CDR3 DNA reads as TGTGCCAGCAGTTTCAACGGGGGGTCTGGCATCGGCTCTTACACCTTC. The encoded protein is CASSFNGGSGIGSYTF.

The rearrangement joins TRBV2 to TRBJ1-6; the D gene is possibly TRBD1 (6 bases). Germline assignment: CDR1 SNHLY and CDR2 FYNNEI. The CDR3 has 15 residues. V was cut by 6 bases and J by 10 bases, with 19 bases left in between. Written as DNA, the CDR3 is TGTGCCAGCAGACCCACAGGGAGCGGGGACTCACCCCTCCACTTT. Its translation is CASRPTGSGDSPLHF.

This clone was seen just once. The chain couples TRBV30 to TRBJ1-1; no firm D call. There are 14 residues in the CDR3. Germline V gives CDR1 GTSNPN, CDR2 SVGIG (reference sequence). V lost 0 bases and J lost 5, with 13 bases in between. CDR3 region: CAWSVPGMRTEAFF. CDR3 in DNA: TGTGCCTGGAGTGTACCGGGAATGAGGACTGAAGCTTTCTTT.